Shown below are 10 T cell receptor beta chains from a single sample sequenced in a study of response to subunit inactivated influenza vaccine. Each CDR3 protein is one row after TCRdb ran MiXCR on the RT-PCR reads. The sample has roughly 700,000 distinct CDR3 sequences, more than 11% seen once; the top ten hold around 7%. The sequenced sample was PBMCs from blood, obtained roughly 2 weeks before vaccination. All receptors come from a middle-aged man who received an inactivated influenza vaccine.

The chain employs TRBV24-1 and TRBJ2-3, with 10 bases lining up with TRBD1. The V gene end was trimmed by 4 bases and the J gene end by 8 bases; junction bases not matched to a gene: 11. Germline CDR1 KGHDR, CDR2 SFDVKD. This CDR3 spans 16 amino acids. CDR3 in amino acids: CATSDPGTGEGGTQYF. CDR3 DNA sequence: TGTGCCACCAGTGACCCCGGGACAGGGGAGGGGGGTACGCAGTATTTT.

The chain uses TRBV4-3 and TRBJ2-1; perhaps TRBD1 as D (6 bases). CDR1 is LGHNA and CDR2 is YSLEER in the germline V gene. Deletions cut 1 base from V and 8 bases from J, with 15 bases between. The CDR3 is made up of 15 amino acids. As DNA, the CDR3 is TGCGCCAGCAGCCAAGCTAACAGGGTCCCCCATGAGCAGTTCTTC. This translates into CASSQANRVPHEQFF.

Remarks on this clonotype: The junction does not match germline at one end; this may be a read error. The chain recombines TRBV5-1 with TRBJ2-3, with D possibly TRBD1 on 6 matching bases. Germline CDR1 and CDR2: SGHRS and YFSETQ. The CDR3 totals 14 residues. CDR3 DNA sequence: TGCACCAGCAGCCCGGGACAAGGCACAGATACGCAGTATTTT. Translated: CTSSPGQGTDTQYF.

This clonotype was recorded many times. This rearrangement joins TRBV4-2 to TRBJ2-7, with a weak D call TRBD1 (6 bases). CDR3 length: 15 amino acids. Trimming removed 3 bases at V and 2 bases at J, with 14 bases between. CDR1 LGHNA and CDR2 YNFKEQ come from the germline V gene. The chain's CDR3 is CASSHRQGSPYEQYF. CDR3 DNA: TGTGCCAGCAGCCACCGTCAGGGGTCCCCCTACGAGCAGTACTTC.

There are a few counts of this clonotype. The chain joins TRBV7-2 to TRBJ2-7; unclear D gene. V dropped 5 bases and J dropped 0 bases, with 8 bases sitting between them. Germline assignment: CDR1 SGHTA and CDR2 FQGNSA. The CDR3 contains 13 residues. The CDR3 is CASSANPSYEQYF. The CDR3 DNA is TGTGCCAGCAGCGCGAACCCCTCCTACGAGCAGTACTTC.

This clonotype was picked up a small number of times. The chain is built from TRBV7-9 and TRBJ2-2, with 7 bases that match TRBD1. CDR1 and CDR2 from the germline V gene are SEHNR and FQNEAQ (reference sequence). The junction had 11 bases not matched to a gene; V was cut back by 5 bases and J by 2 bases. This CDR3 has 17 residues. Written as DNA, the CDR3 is TGTGCCAGCAGCCTCCTACAGGGGTCGTCAAACACCGGGGAGCTGTTTTTT. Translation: CASSLLQGSSNTGELFF.

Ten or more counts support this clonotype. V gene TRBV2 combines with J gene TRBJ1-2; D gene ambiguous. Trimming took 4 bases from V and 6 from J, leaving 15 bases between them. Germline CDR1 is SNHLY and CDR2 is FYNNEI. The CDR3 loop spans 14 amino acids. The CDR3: CASSGPPLSNGYTF. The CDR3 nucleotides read TGTGCCAGCAGTGGCCCCCCACTCAGTAATGGCTACACCTTC.

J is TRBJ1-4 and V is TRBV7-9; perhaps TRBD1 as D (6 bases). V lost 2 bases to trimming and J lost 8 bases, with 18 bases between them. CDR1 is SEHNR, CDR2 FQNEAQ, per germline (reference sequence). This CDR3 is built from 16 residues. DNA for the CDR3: TGTGCCAGCAGCTTAACTAGCGGGGGCAAGGGGGAAAAACTGTTTTTT. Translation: CASSLTSGGKGEKLFF.

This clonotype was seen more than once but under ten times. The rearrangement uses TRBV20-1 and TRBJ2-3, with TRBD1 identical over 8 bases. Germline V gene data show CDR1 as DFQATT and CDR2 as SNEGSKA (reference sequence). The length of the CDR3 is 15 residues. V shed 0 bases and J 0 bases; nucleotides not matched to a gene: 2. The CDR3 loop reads CSARDGTGSTDTQYF. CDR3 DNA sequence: TGCAGTGCTAGAGACGGGACAGGTAGCACAGATACGCAGTATTTT.

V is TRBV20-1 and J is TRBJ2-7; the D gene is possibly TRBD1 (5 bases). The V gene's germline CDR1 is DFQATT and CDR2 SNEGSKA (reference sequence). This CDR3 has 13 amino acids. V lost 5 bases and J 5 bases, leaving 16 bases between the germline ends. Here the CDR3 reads CSAVSAGNHEQYF. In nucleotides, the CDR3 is TGCAGTGCTGTGTCGGCAGGGAACCACGAGCAGTACTTC.